This passage covers 22 T cell receptor beta chains from one sample sequenced in a study of T cell responses to AZD1222 COVID-19 vaccine. The repertoire was sequenced with immunoSEQ multiplex PCR; TCRdb's copy has only in-frame clones and lacks some. Counted here are about 85,000 clones, 65% to 90% occurring once; the ten biggest clones make up more than 6%. This specimen was peripheral blood, taken on day 0 of AZD1222 vaccination. The origin of the receptors is an adult in good health.

This chain joins TRBV11-3 and TRBJ2-7; 9 bases line up with TRBD1. In germline, CDR1 is SGHNT, CDR2 YENEEA. Losses at the gene ends were 4 bases for V and 5 bases for J; bases not matched to a gene: 6. CDR3 length equals 14 residues. The CDR3 DNA is TGTGCCAGCAGCTCGGGACAGGGAGTCGACGAGCAGTACTTC. Translating gives CASSSGQGVDEQYF.

The DNA of the CDR3 is TGTGCCACAAATAGCGGGAGGAGCTCCTACGAGCAGTACTTC. Residues: CATNSGRSSYEQYF. The chain employs TRBV2 and TRBJ2-7; 10 nucleotides line up with TRBD2. Germline V CDR1 and CDR2: SNHLY, FYNNEI. Losses at the gene ends were 10 bases for V and 0 bases for J; bases not matched to a gene: 6. The CDR3 spans 14 residues.

This chain links TRBV10-3 with TRBJ2-7, with TRBD1 matching 9 bases. V shed 6 bases, J shed 6 bases, and the junction held 9 bases outside the gene matches. Germline V gene sequence: CDR1 ENHRY, CDR2 SYGVKD. The CDR3 loop spans 14 amino acids. The CDR3, as DNA: TGTGCCATCAGACACTCGGGACAGGGTTCCGAGCAGTACTTC. Translated, it gives CAIRHSGQGSEQYF.

This chain uses TRBV5-1 with TRBJ2-3, with 8 bases that match TRBD2. Germline-derived CDR1 and CDR2 are SGHRS and YFSETQ. This CDR3 region has 16 residues. The J segment lost 0 bases and the V segment lost 3 bases, leaving 6 bases of the junction unmatched. The CDR3 loop is CASSYFSGTSTDTQYF. DNA of the CDR3: TGCGCCAGCAGCTACTTTAGCGGGACTAGCACAGATACGCAGTATTTT.

V is TRBV9 and J is TRBJ1-2; TRBD1 aligns across 9 bases. Germline V gives CDR1 SGDLS, CDR2 YYNGEE. V was clipped by 0 bases and J by 1 base; unmatched bases: 10. CDR3 length: 18 amino acids. CDR3 amino acids: CASSVEPGQGLINYGYTF. The CDR3 coding sequence is TGTGCCAGCAGCGTAGAGCCGGGACAGGGCTTAATTAACTATGGCTACACCTTC.

V usage is TRBV29-1 and J usage is TRBJ1-2, with D maybe TRBD1 (6 bases). Trimming shortened V by 7 bases and J by 2 bases, and 14 bases separated the two germline ends. Germline loops: CDR1 SQVTM, CDR2 ANQGSEA. The CDR3 runs to 13 residues. The CDR3 protein is CSAGVGTNYGYTF. CDR3 nucleotide sequence: TGCAGCGCCGGGGTGGGGACAAACTATGGCTACACCTTC. Based on the CDR3 plus reference TRBV29-1 and TRBJ1-2, the full variable domain is SAVISQKPSRDICQRGTSLTIQCQVDSQVTMMFWYRQQPGQSLTLIATANQGSEATYESGFVIDKFPISRPNLTFSTLTVSNMSPEDSSIYLCSAGVGTNYGYTFGSGTRLTVV.

This clone was observed a few times. The V gene is TRBV10-2, the J gene TRBJ2-1; 8 positions match TRBD2. CDR1 is WSHSY and CDR2 is SAAADI in the germline V gene. The CDR3 is made up of 15 amino acids. The J segment lost 7 bases and the V segment lost 7 bases, leaving 12 bases of the junction unmatched. The CDR3 region has the DNA TGCGCCAGCACCGAAACAGCGGGAGTACGGAATGAGCAGTTCTTC. Protein: CASTETAGVRNEQFF.

This chain connects TRBV5-1 to TRBJ1-1; possible D gene TRBD1, 5 bases. The V and J ends lost 1 base and 5 bases respectively, with 9 bases between them. The CDR3 is 13 residues long. CDR1 and CDR2 (germline): SGHRS, YFSETQ. The CDR3 protein is CASSLRRATEAFF. The DNA for the CDR3 is TGCGCCAGCAGCTTGCGCAGGGCAACTGAAGCTTTCTTT. Together with reference TRBV5-1 and TRBJ1-1, the CDR3 gives the full variable domain: KAGVTQTPRYLIKTRGQQVTLSCSPISGHRSVSWYQQTPGQGLQFLFEYFSETQRNKGNFPGRFSGRQFSNSRSEMNVSTLELGDSALYLCASSLRRATEAFFGQGTRLTVV.

The chain recombines TRBV5-4 with TRBJ1-1; no firm D call. The V and J ends lost 3 bases and 1 base respectively, with 16 bases between them. In germline, CDR1 is SGHNT, CDR2 YYREEE (reference sequence). CDR3 size: 16 residues. CDR3 coding DNA: TGTGCCAGCAGCTCCCGAGTGGCTACAGAGAACACTGAAGCTTTCTTT. Its translation is CASSSRVATENTEAFF.

CDR3 sequence reads: CASSLPPGQGGGTDTQYF. CDR3 nucleotides: TGCGCCAGCAGCTTACCCCCTGGACAGGGAGGAGGCACAGATACGCAGTATTTT. V usage is TRBV5-1 and J usage is TRBJ2-3; the match to TRBD1 covers 8 bases. There are 18 residues in the CDR3. The ends lost 2 bases at V and 1 base at J; junction bases unmatched: 12. CDR1 is SGHRS, CDR2 YFSETQ, per germline.

V gene TRBV7-9 combines with J gene TRBJ2-1, with D tentatively TRBD2 (6 bases). Germline CDR1 SEHNR, CDR2 FQNEAQ (reference sequence). The CDR3 totals 13 residues. Trimming took off 3 bases at V and 7 bases at J, with 10 bases between the two ends. The CDR3 sequence is CASSLGLLNEQFF. CDR3 in DNA: TGTGCCAGCAGCTTGGGACTGCTGAATGAGCAGTTCTTC.

The genes are TRBV5-1 and TRBJ2-3; the match to TRBD1 covers 8 bases. Germline loops: CDR1 SGHRS, CDR2 YFSETQ. Trimming removed 0 bases from V and 4 bases from J; junction bases left unmatched: 4. The CDR3 consists of 15 residues. The CDR3 is CASSLEDRESDTQYF. The CDR3 coding sequence is TGCGCCAGCAGCTTGGAGGACAGGGAATCAGATACGCAGTATTTT.

A word on this clone: A junction end diverges from the germline sequence, so it may reflect a read error. V gene TRBV11-2 combines with J gene TRBJ2-7; weak D call: TRBD1 (6 bases). This CDR3 is 14 amino acids long. Germline V gene sequence: CDR1 SGHAT, CDR2 FQNNGV. The CDR3 DNA is TGTGCCAGCAGCTCAACCGGGACAACCGGGACACCCGGTTTC. Translation gives CASSSTGTTGTPGF.

The gene calls are TRBV6-5 and TRBJ2-7; 10 positions agree with TRBD1. CDR1 and CDR2 (germline): MNHEY, SVGAGI. CDR3 length: 15 amino acids. V was pared by 5 bases and J by 6 bases, with 10 bases of the junction left unmatched. The CDR3 protein is CASSHTGQGNSEQYF. The CDR3 bases are TGTGCCAGCAGTCACACGGGACAGGGGAATAGCGAGCAGTACTTC.

V gene TRBV5-1 combines with J gene TRBJ2-7; the match to TRBD2 covers 10 bases. The CDR3 totals 14 residues. V shed 4 bases and J 1 base; nucleotides not matched to a gene: 2. CDR1 is SGHRS, CDR2 YFSETQ, per germline. CDR3 nucleotides: TGCGCCAGCAGCCCGGGACTAGCGTCCTACGAGCAGTACTTC. Translating it yields CASSPGLASYEQYF.

The V and J genes are TRBV6-5 and TRBJ2-7, with D uncertain. V gave up 7 bases and J gave up 0 bases, with 13 bases separating them. The CDR3 runs to 14 residues. Germline CDR1 MNHEY, CDR2 SVGAGI. CDR3 sequence reads: CASNLERSSYEQYF. CDR3 sequence (DNA): TGTGCCAGCAATTTAGAAAGGAGCTCCTACGAGCAGTACTTC.

This clone was detected once. The chain employs TRBV11-3 and TRBJ2-2, with a tentative D call TRBD1 (5 bases). V lost 5 bases and J lost 0, with 13 bases in between. The CDR3 consists of 16 residues. In germline, CDR1 is SGHNT, CDR2 YENEEA. The CDR3 spells CASSPTWTTNTGELFF. The CDR3 bases are TGTGCCAGCAGCCCGACGTGGACAACGAACACCGGGGAGCTGTTTTTT. Together with reference TRBV11-3 and TRBJ2-2, the CDR3 gives the full variable domain: EAGVVQSPRYKIIEKKQPVAFWCNPISGHNTLYWYLQNLGQGPELLIRYENEEAVDDSQLPKDRFSAERLKGVDSTLKIQPAELGDSAVYLCASSPTWTTNTGELFFGEGSRLTVL.

V gene TRBV6-5 combines with J gene TRBJ1-5; the D gene is possibly TRBD1 (6 bases). There are 15 residues in the CDR3. V lost 2 bases and J lost 5, with 13 bases in between. Germline CDR1 reads MNHEY; CDR2 reads SVGAGI. The CDR3 loop is CASSYGGGGDQPQHF. In DNA form, the CDR3 reads TGTGCCAGCAGTTACGGAGGGGGTGGCGATCAGCCCCAGCATTTT.

The chain uses TRBV7-7 and TRBJ2-3; D gene unclear. Looked up from germline, CDR1 is SSHAT and CDR2 is FNYEAQ (reference sequence). The CDR3 spans 12 residues. The V and J ends lost 5 bases and 8 bases respectively, with 11 bases between them. CDR3 loop: CASSPGSGTQYF. CDR3 DNA: TGTGCCAGCAGCCCGGGTTCGGGTACGCAGTATTTT.

V gene TRBV5-4 combines with J gene TRBJ2-3; 10 bases map to TRBD2. The junction had 9 bases not matched to a gene; V was cut back by 2 bases and J by 6 bases. The germline V gene encodes CDR1 SGHNT and CDR2 YYREEE (reference sequence). The CDR3 covers 16 residues. In DNA form, the CDR3 reads TGTGCCAGCAGCTTCAGGACTAGCGGTTCCTATGATACGCAGTATTTT. It is translated as CASSFRTSGSYDTQYF.

This clone showed up just once. The V gene is TRBV19, the J gene TRBJ1-6, with D perhaps TRBD1 (5 bases). CDR3 size: 15 residues. The germline V gene has CDR1 LNHDA and CDR2 SQIVND (reference sequence). Between the trimmed V and J ends, which lost 5 bases and 6 bases, there was a span of 14 bases. CDR3 loop: CASSWATGPNSPLHF. For the CDR3, the DNA is TGTGCCAGTAGTTGGGCGACGGGGCCTAATTCACCCCTCCACTTT.

V gene TRBV30 combines with J gene TRBJ2-1; D possibly matches TRBD1 or TRBD2 (5 bases each). The ends were cut back, 1 base at V and 10 bases at J, with 20 bases in the middle. The CDR3 runs 15 residues. Germline loops: CDR1 GTSNPN, CDR2 SVGIG (reference sequence). CDR3 amino acids: CAWSEPRDPTVEQFF. In nucleotides, the CDR3 is TGTGCCTGGAGTGAACCCCGGGACCCGACAGTCGAGCAGTTCTTC.